The rows below give T cell receptor beta chains drawn from one sample of a study of cytomegalovirus exposure and HLA in healthy donors. Sequenced by immunoSEQ multiplex PCR; TCRdb stores in-frame clones only, minus some. The sample comprises about 270,000 clones, about 86% of which are singletons, and around 1% rests with the top ten. Sequencing was carried out using PBMCs. These TCRs come from a woman in her late teens or twenties in good health and CMV-seronegative. Both conserved end residues are part of each CDR3. The order of the fields is clone size, V gene, J gene, D gene, CDR3 protein, CDR3 DNA. D genes are given only for firm matches. The listing skips clone size in some rows; elsewhere it reads once, few, many or a size class.

>-|TRBV6-1|TRBJ2-7|TRBD2
CASSEELAAYEQYF
TGTGCCAGCAGTGAAGAGCTAGCGGCCTACGAGCAGTACTTC
>-|TRBV9|TRBJ1-1|-
CASSVGTGSNTEAFF
TGTGCCAGCAGCGTAGGCACAGGCTCAAACACTGAAGCTTTCTTT
>-|TRBV7-6|TRBJ2-1|TRBD2
CASGLAGGSSYNEQFF
TGTGCCAGCGGGCTAGCGGGGGGAAGCTCCTACAATGAGCAGTTCTTC
>-|TRBV5-6|TRBJ2-2|-
CASSLYTGELFF
TGTGCCAGCAGCTTGTATACCGGGGAGCTGTTTTTT
>-|TRBV30|TRBJ2-7|-
CAWSFLAGYEQYF
TGTGCCTGGAGTTTCCTGGCGGGCTACGAGCAGTACTTC
>-|TRBV15|TRBJ2-1|-
CATSSVGFAGGYNEQFF
TGTGCCACCAGCAGTGTCGGCTTCGCGGGTGGATACAATGAGCAGTTCTTC
>once|TRBV30|TRBJ2-1|-
CAWSTHGGLYNEQFF
TGTGCCTGGAGTACCCATGGGGGCCTCTACAATGAGCAGTTCTTC
>-|TRBV4-3|TRBJ2-3|-
CASSRIGTSTDTQYF
TGCGCCAGCAGCCGAATCGGTACTAGCACAGATACGCAGTATTTT
>-|TRBV5-1|TRBJ1-1|-
CASEQGPGRNTEAFF
TGCGCCAGTGAACAGGGCCCCGGACGGAACACTGAAGCTTTCTTT
>-|TRBV9|TRBJ1-2|TRBD1
CASSRDRGSYGYTF
TGTGCCAGCAGCCGGGACAGGGGGAGCTATGGCTACACCTTC
>-|TRBV13|TRBJ1-4|-
CASSLGPEGLGEKLFF
TGTGCCAGCAGCCTCGGGCCCGAGGGCTTAGGGGAAAAACTGTTTTTT
>-|TRBV5-6|TRBJ1-5|-
CASSLREDRGNQPQHF
TGTGCCAGCAGCTTGAGAGAAGACAGAGGCAATCAGCCCCAGCATTTT
>-|TRBV2|TRBJ1-1|TRBD1
CASTENAGTGLEAFF
TGTGCCAGCACCGAGAATGCCGGGACAGGTCTTGAAGCTTTCTTT
>once|TRBV18|TRBJ2-1|-
CASSARLSLSYNEQFF
TGTGCCAGCTCAGCCAGACTATCATTGTCATACAATGAGCAGTTCTTC
>-|TRBV6-5|TRBJ2-5|-
CASSYSGRKETQYF
TGTGCCAGCAGTTACTCGGGCAGGAAGGAGACCCAGTACTTC
>-|TRBV5-1|TRBJ1-5|TRBD1
CASSLFTGGQPQHF
TGCGCCAGCAGCTTGTTTACAGGGGGTCAGCCCCAGCATTTT
>-|TRBV4-1|TRBJ2-1|TRBD2
CASSHVTSGYNEQFF
TGCGCCAGCAGCCACGTGACTAGCGGCTACAATGAGCAGTTCTTC
>-|TRBV30|TRBJ1-5|-
CAWSVQHQPQHF
TGTGCCTGGAGTGTACAGCATCAGCCCCAGCATTTT
>-|TRBV5-1|TRBJ2-1|TRBD2
CASSSISGSDEQFF
TGCGCCAGCAGCTCGATTAGCGGGAGCGATGAGCAGTTCTTC
>-|TRBV6-5|TRBJ1-5|-
CASRDRQTADQPQHF
TGTGCCAGCAGGGATAGACAGACTGCCGATCAGCCCCAGCATTTT
>-|TRBV10-2|TRBJ2-5|TRBD1
CASSGQGGGETQYF
TGCGCCAGCAGTGGACAGGGTGGGGGAGAGACCCAGTACTTC
>-|TRBV18|TRBJ2-7|TRBD1
CASSPTGTGRYEQYF
TGTGCCAGCTCACCGACCGGGACAGGGCGGTACGAGCAGTACTTC
>-|TRBV29-1|TRBJ2-7|TRBD1
CSVGQTGTYEQYF
TGCAGCGTTGGACAGACAGGGACCTACGAGCAGTACTTC